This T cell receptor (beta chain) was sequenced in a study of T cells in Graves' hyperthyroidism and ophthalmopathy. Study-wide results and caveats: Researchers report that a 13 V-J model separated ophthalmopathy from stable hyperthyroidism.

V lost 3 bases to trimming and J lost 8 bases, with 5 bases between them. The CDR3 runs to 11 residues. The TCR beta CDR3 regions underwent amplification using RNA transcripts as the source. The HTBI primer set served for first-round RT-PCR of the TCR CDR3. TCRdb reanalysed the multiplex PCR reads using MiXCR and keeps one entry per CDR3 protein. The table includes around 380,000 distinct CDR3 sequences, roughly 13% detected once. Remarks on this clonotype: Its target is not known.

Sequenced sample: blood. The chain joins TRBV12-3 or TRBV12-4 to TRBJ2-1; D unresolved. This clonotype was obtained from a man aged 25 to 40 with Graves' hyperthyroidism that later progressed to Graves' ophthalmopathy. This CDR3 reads CASSLIYEQFF. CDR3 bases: TGTGCCAGCAGTTTGATCTATGAGCAGTTCTTC.